Below are 27 T cell receptor beta chains sequenced from a single sample in a study of identical twins. TCRdb independently ran MiXCR on the 5' RACE reads; one entry per CDR3 protein. This repertoire shows approximately 1.8 million distinct CDR3 sequences, less than 35% found once; its top ten account for 0.27%. Sequencing was carried out using cord blood. The receptors derive from a newborn girl in good health.

This clonotype was observed a few times. V and J are TRBV11-2 and TRBJ1-4; D remains unclear. The length of the CDR3 is 16 residues. The V and J ends lost 1 base and 0 bases respectively, with 9 bases between them. Germline V lookup: CDR1 SGHAT, CDR2 FQNNGV. In DNA form, the CDR3 reads TGTGCCAGCAGCTTAGTGGGCGCTCCAACTAATGAAAAACTGTTTTTT. This codes for CASSLVGAPTNEKLFF.

About this clonotype: A much larger clone differs by one base, so this may be a read error. This chain connects TRBV11-1 to TRBJ2-3; tentatively, D is TRBD1 or TRBD2 (6 bases each). The CDR3 is 16 amino acids. The germline CDR1 and CDR2 sequences are SGHAT and FQDESV (reference sequence). The CDR3 DNA sequence: TGTGCCAGCAGCTTACGCAGGGGAGGTGGCACAGATACGCGGTATTTT. This codes for CASSLRRGGGTDTRYF.

This clonotype was counted between two and nine times. CDR3 protein: CSARDSSGGFHEQYF. CDR3 coding DNA: TGCAGTGCTAGAGATTCTAGCGGGGGGTTCCACGAGCAGTACTTC. The J gene is TRBJ2-7, the V gene TRBV20-1, with 11 bases that match TRBD2. Trimming cost V 0 bases and J 5 bases; bases outside gene matches: 6. From germline, CDR1 is DFQATT and CDR2 SNEGSKA (reference sequence). The CDR3 spans 15 residues.

This clonotype was seen more than once but under ten times. The V and J genes are TRBV29-1 and TRBJ1-2; maybe TRBD1 (5 bases). CDR1 is SQVTM, CDR2 ANQGSEA, per germline. The CDR3 length is 11 residues. The germline V and J ends were trimmed by 6 bases and 8 bases, with 13 bases remaining between them. The CDR3 spells CSVYDSRGYTF. The DNA of the CDR3 is TGCAGCGTCTACGACAGCCGGGGCTACACCTTC.

The CDR3, as DNA: TGTGCCAGCAGCCAAGATGGCGGGAGGGCGGTTGAGCAGTTCTTC. It codes for CASSQDGGRAVEQFF. The chain combines TRBV3-1 with TRBJ2-1; 9 bases align to TRBD2. CDR3 length: 15 residues. Germline V gene data show CDR1 as LGHDT and CDR2 as YNNKEL (reference sequence). The V and J ends lost 0 bases and 9 bases, in that order; junction bases with no gene match: 6.

V is TRBV16 and J is TRBJ1-4, with a weak D call TRBD1 (5 bases). This CDR3 comprises 14 residues. Germline CDR1 is KGHSY and CDR2 is FQNENV. Trimming shortened V by 1 base and J by 5 bases, and 8 bases separated the two germline ends. The CDR3 loop reads CASSQYRWNEKLFF. The CDR3 nucleotides are TGTGCCAGCAGCCAATACAGGTGGAATGAAAAACTGTTTTTT.

The chain is built from TRBV4-1 and TRBJ2-2; 9 bases match TRBD2. CDR3 size: 16 residues. Germline V gene data show CDR1 as MGHRA and CDR2 as YSYEKL. Trimming removed 4 bases from V and 4 bases from J; junction bases left unmatched: 7. The CDR3 DNA follows: TGCGCCAGCAGCCCTTATCTAGCGGGGACCACCGGGGAGCTGTTTTTT. Its protein is CASSPYLAGTTGELFF.

This chain connects TRBV6-1 to TRBJ2-7, with D uncertain. The CDR3 is made up of 14 amino acids. V lost 4 bases and J lost 5, with 15 bases in between. Per the germline V gene, CDR1 is MNHNS and CDR2 is SASEGT. The DNA of the CDR3 is TGTGCCAGCAGTGTAGGGCCAGAATTCCACGAGCAGTACTTC. Translation gives CASSVGPEFHEQYF.

This chain uses TRBV7-9 with TRBJ1-4, with 8 bases fitting TRBD1. The CDR3 sequence is 15 residues long. Germline CDR1 reads SEHNR; CDR2 reads FQNEAQ (reference sequence). The V gene end was trimmed by 6 bases and the J gene end by 10 bases; junction bases not matched to a gene: 13. DNA for the CDR3: TGTGCCAGCAGAGCTACAGGGGGGATAGAAGGAAAACTGTTTTTT. It encodes CASRATGGIEGKLFF. Based on the CDR3 plus reference TRBV7-9 and TRBJ1-4, the full variable domain is DTGVSQNPRHKITKRGQNVTFRCDPISEHNRLYWYRQTLGQGPEFLTYFQNEAQLEKSRLLSDRFSAERPKGSFSTLEIQRTEQGDSAMYLCASRATGGIEGKLFFGSGTQLSVL.

A few counts support this clonotype. One end of the junction fails to match germline, which may point to a read error. This chain links TRBV29-1 with TRBJ2-7; D is uncertain. The CDR3 loop spans 11 amino acids. CDR1 SQVTM and CDR2 ANQGSEA come from the germline V gene. DNA for the CDR3: TGCAGCGTTGGCAACTCCTGCGAGCAGTACTTC. It yields the protein CSVGNSCEQYF.

There are a few counts of this clonotype. The chain is built from TRBV5-4 and TRBJ2-4; either TRBD1 or TRBD2 may supply D (5 bases each). This CDR3 region has 16 residues. V was trimmed by 4 bases and J by 0 bases, leaving 14 bases between them. The V gene's germline CDR1 is SGHNT and CDR2 YYREEE (reference sequence). CDR3 loop: CASSAPPGTAKNIQYF. As DNA, the CDR3 is TGTGCCAGCAGCGCCCCTCCCGGGACAGCCAAAAACATTCAGTACTTC. The full variable domain, its missing parts supplied by reference TRBV5-4 and TRBJ2-4, is ETGVTQSPTHLIKTRGQQVTLRCSSQSGHNTVSWYQQALGQGPQFIFQYYREEENGRGNFPPRFSGLQFPNYSSELNVNALELDDSALYLCASSAPPGTAKNIQYFGAGTRLSVL.

The genes are TRBV6-5 and TRBJ2-2; the D is unclear. Trimming removed 2 bases at V and 7 bases at J, with 23 bases between. Germline-derived CDR1 and CDR2 are MNHEY and SVGAGI. The length of the CDR3 is 18 residues. The CDR3 loop is CASSYEPTVPLLDGELFF. CDR3 coding DNA: TGTGCCAGCAGTTACGAACCGACCGTACCCCTACTGGACGGGGAGCTGTTTTTT.

V is TRBV20-1 and J is TRBJ2-5; 7 bases fit TRBD2. This CDR3 region has 18 residues. Germline V gene lookup returns CDR1 DFQATT and CDR2 SNEGSKA (reference sequence). V was clipped by 1 base and J by 11 bases; unmatched bases: 25. The CDR3 nucleotides read TGCAGTGCTAGAGGGGCGGTGAGGGACTACCTTCTTTACAATGAGCAGTACTTC. It translates to CSARGAVRDYLLYNEQYF.

This clonotype was counted many times. The chain recombines TRBV4-2 with TRBJ2-7; either TRBD1 or TRBD2 may supply D (5 bases each). From germline, CDR1 is LGHNA and CDR2 YNFKEQ. The CDR3 runs 16 residues. Trimming removed 3 bases from V and 2 bases from J, with 17 bases in between. CDR3 loop: CASSHANRDPTYEQYF. CDR3 sequence (DNA): TGTGCCAGCAGCCATGCAAATCGGGACCCGACCTACGAGCAGTACTTC.

V and J are TRBV4-3 and TRBJ2-3; TRBD1 matches 8 bases. The J segment lost 5 bases and the V segment lost 0 bases, leaving 4 bases of the junction unmatched. The germline CDR1 and CDR2 sequences are LGHNA and YSLEER. CDR3 length equals 15 residues. Written as DNA, the CDR3 is TGCGCCAGCAGCCAAGATTCAGGGGGCGTAGATACGCAGTATTTT. Its protein is CASSQDSGGVDTQYF.

The chain joins TRBV2 to TRBJ2-7; maybe TRBD1 (6 bases). The V gene's germline CDR1 is SNHLY and CDR2 FYNNEI. Between the trimmed V and J ends, which lost 2 bases and 3 bases, there was a span of 11 bases. The CDR3 is 14 residues long. The DNA of the CDR3 is TGTGCCAGCAGTGAAAGACAGGCGTTCTACGAGCAGTACTTC. It translates to CASSERQAFYEQYF.

The chain joins TRBV24-1 to TRBJ2-1; 8 positions agree with TRBD2. Germline V CDR1 and CDR2: KGHDR, SFDVKD. J lost 1 base, V lost 2 bases, and 3 bases had no gene match. This CDR3 is built from 16 residues. In DNA, the CDR3 is TGTGCCACCAGTGATTCCGGGGGGGGGTCCTACAATGAGCAGTTCTTC. Residues: CATSDSGGGSYNEQFF.

The J gene is TRBJ2-5, the V gene TRBV10-3; 10 nucleotides align to TRBD2. V shed 6 bases and J 11 bases; nucleotides not matched to a gene: 6. This CDR3 region has 12 residues. Germline assignment: CDR1 ENHRY and CDR2 SYGVKD. The CDR3 DNA reads TGTGCCATCAGGACCCTAGCGGGGGAGCAGTACTTC. Its translation is CAIRTLAGEQYF.

This clonotype has more than one count but fewer than ten. A much larger clone differs by one base, so this may be a read error. The rearrangement uses TRBV28 and TRBJ2-1; no definite D call. V was cut by 3 bases and J by 6 bases, with 6 bases left in between. The CDR3 totals 12 residues. Looked up from germline, CDR1 is MDHEN and CDR2 is SYDVKM. CDR3 coding DNA: TGTGCCAGCAGTTTCCCCCTCAATGAGCAGTTCTTC. Translating gives CASSFPLNEQFF.

This clonotype has more than one count but fewer than ten. This chain uses TRBV7-2 with TRBJ2-1; tentatively, D is TRBD2 (5 bases). CDR1 SGHTA and CDR2 FQGNSA come from the germline V gene. The CDR3 consists of 11 residues. V was trimmed by 4 bases and J by 14 bases, leaving 12 bases between them. DNA for the CDR3: TGTGCCAGCAGCTCCCGAGCGGTGAAGTTCTTC. It encodes CASSSRAVKFF.

This rearrangement joins TRBV29-1 to TRBJ1-5; no firm D call. Trimming took off 0 bases at V and 1 base at J, with 7 bases between the two ends. This CDR3 has 14 amino acids. Germline-derived CDR1 and CDR2 are SQVTM and ANQGSEA. The CDR3 here is CSVEDAESNQPQHF. As DNA, the CDR3 is TGCAGCGTTGAAGATGCGGAGAGCAATCAGCCCCAGCATTTT.

The V call is TRBV27, the J call TRBJ2-7; D may be TRBD2 (6 bases). The ends were cut back, 2 bases at V and 6 bases at J, with 17 bases in the middle. Germline CDR1 MNHEY, CDR2 SMNVEV (reference sequence). The CDR3 has 15 residues. The CDR3 nucleotides read TGTGCCAGCAGTTTAATTACGGGAGCCCTCTCCGAGCAGTACTTC. Translation: CASSLITGALSEQYF.

V and J are TRBV7-8 and TRBJ1-3, with D unresolved. The germline V and J ends were trimmed by 11 bases and 2 bases, with 25 bases remaining between them. The CDR3 is 17 residues long. Germline V gene lookup returns CDR1 SGHVS and CDR2 FQNEAQ. The CDR3 DNA sequence: TGTGCCGCCAGCAGATATCGCAAGGGATCAACTGGAAACACCATATATTTT. Translated: CAASRYRKGSTGNTIYF.

The sample holds a few counts of this clonotype. The V and J genes are TRBV5-1 and TRBJ2-4; D gene ambiguous. Germline CDR1 reads SGHRS; CDR2 reads YFSETQ. This CDR3 has 14 residues. V dropped 5 bases and J dropped 13 bases, with 22 bases sitting between them. CDR3 sequence (DNA): TGCGCCAGCAGTCCAAATTTCCGAGACACCGGGCAGTACTTC. It is translated as CASSPNFRDTGQYF. Full variable domain (missing parts from reference TRBV5-1 and TRBJ2-4): KAGVTQTPRYLIKTRGQQVTLSCSPISGHRSVSWYQQTPGQGLQFLFEYFSETQRNKGNFPGRFSGRQFSNSRSEMNVSTLELGDSALYLCASSPNFRDTGQYFGAGTRLSVL.

This chain uses TRBV5-1 with TRBJ2-5; D is perhaps TRBD2 (6 bases). V dropped 0 bases and J dropped 2 bases, with 14 bases sitting between them. The CDR3 runs 16 residues. Per germline, CDR1 SGHRS and CDR2 YFSETQ. The CDR3: CASSLVRGRGQETQYF. The DNA of the CDR3 is TGCGCCAGCAGCTTGGTTCGGGGGAGAGGACAAGAGACCCAGTACTTC. Using reference TRBV5-1 and TRBJ2-5 for the parts outside the CDR3, the full variable domain is KAGVTQTPRYLIKTRGQQVTLSCSPISGHRSVSWYQQTPGQGLQFLFEYFSETQRNKGNFPGRFSGRQFSNSRSEMNVSTLELGDSALYLCASSLVRGRGQETQYFGPGTRLLVL.

This clonotype was counted a few times. The genes are TRBV7-2 and TRBJ1-1, with TRBD1 matching 9 bases. The V gene end was trimmed by 0 bases and the J gene end by 11 bases; junction bases not matched to a gene: 13. CDR1 is SGHTA, CDR2 FQGNSA, per germline. CDR3 length: 16 residues. For the CDR3, the DNA is TGTGCCAGCAGCTTAGCTAGGGACAGGGCATCCCTGTCCGCTTTCTTT. It yields the protein CASSLARDRASLSAFF.

With regard to this clonotype: A read error may explain this, as a much larger clone is one base away. The DNA of the CDR3 is TGCAGCGTTGAGAAGCGGGGGGATTACAATGAGCAGTACTTC. Protein: CSVEKRGDYNEQYF. The J gene is TRBJ2-7, the V gene TRBV29-1; 9 nucleotides align to TRBD2. J lost 7 bases, V lost 3 bases, and 10 bases had no gene match. Per the germline V gene, CDR1 is SQVTM and CDR2 is ANQGSEA. This CDR3 is built from 14 residues.